This record covers a single TCR beta chain. This record comes from a study of blood T cell repertoires in COVID-19. Looked up from germline, CDR1 is SNHLY and CDR2 is FYNNEI. V was cut by 7 bases and J by 7 bases, with 19 bases left in between. The CDR3 totals 14 residues. In the original workflow: From reference gene primer amplification, estimates of nucleated cell counts were derived. Assay: immunoSEQ multiplex PCR; the TCRdb copy retains only in-frame clones and omits some. The DNA was the basis for D and trimming; V, J and clone size are from that table. The sample lists 65,000 to 100,000 clones, about 91% occurring once.

Sequences were obtained from peripheral blood. V and J are TRBV2 and TRBJ1-2, with D maybe TRBD1 (5 bases). The TCR was taken from a woman of 80 years or more with acute or convalescent COVID-19. CDR3 region: CASTPTGRPLGYTF. The CDR3 DNA reads TGTGCCAGCACCCCCACAGGCAGGCCTCTTGGCTACACCTTC. Complete variable domain (other parts from reference TRBV2 and TRBJ1-2): EPEVTQTPSHQVTQMGQEVILRCVPISNHLYFYWYRQILGQKVEFLVSFYNNEISEKSEIFDDQFSVERPDGSNFTLKIRSTKLEDSAMYFCASTPTGRPLGYTFGSGTRLTVV.